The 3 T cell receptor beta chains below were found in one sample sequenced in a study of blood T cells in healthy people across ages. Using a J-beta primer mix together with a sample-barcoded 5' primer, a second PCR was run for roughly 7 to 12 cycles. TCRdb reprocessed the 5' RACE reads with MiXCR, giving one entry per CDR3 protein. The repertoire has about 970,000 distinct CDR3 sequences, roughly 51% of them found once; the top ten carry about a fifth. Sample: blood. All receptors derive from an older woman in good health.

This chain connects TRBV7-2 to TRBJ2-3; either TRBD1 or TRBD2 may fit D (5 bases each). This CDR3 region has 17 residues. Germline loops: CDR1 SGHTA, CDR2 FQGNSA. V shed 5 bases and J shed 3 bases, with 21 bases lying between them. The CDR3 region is CASSPIGTNGATDTQYF. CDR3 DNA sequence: TGTGCCAGCAGCCCAATCGGGACCAACGGAGCGACAGATACGCAGTATTTT.

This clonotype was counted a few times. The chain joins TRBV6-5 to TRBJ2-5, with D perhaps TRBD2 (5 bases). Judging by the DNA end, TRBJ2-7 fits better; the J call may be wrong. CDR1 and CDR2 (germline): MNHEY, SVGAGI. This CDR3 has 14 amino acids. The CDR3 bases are TGTGCCAGCAGTTACGGTTTAGGAGCGGCCGAGCAGTACTTC. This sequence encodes CASSYGLGAAEQYF.

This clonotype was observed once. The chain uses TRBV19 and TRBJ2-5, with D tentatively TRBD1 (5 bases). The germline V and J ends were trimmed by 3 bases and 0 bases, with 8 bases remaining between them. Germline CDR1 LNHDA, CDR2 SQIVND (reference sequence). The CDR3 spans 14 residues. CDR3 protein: CASSIRGNQETQYF. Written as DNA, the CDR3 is TGTGCCAGTAGTATTAGGGGAAACCAAGAGACCCAGTACTTC.